These 17 T cell receptor beta chains originate from one sample sequenced in a study of technical replicates of blood from several donors. Using immunoSEQ multiplex PCR, the repertoire was profiled, and TCRdb retains in-frame clones only, with some absent. The sample lists tens of thousands of clones, 90% occurring once. Input material: PBMCs. The receptors come from a human donor in good health. Some clones in this sample may be carry-over from other donors' samples.

CDR3 amino acids: CASSYQGATDTQYF. The CDR3 DNA reads as TGTGCCAGCTCATATCAGGGGGCGACGGATACGCAGTATTTT. The J gene is TRBJ2-3, the V gene TRBV18; 8 bases align to TRBD1. V lost 5 bases and J lost 6; bases outside the gene matches: 7. The CDR3 is 14 residues long. The germline CDR1 and CDR2 sequences are KGHSH and LQKENI.

V is TRBV30 and J is TRBJ2-1; D is ambiguous. Trimming shortened V by 4 bases and J by 10 bases, and 11 bases separated the two germline ends. The germline V gene has CDR1 GTSNPN and CDR2 SVGIG (reference sequence). The CDR3 is 11 residues long. The CDR3 nucleotides are TGTGCCTGGACCAATGTCGGGGAGCAGTTCTTC. Translating gives CAWTNVGEQFF. The full variable domain, completed using reference TRBV30 and TRBJ2-1, is SQTIHQWPATLVQPVGSPLSLECTVEGTSNPNLYWYRQAAGRGLQLLFYSVGIGQISSEVPQNLSASRPQDRQFILSSKKLLLSDSGFYLCAWTNVGEQFFGPGTRLTVL.

This rearrangement joins TRBV5-4 to TRBJ2-3; 9 bases are a match to TRBD1. The junction had 4 bases not matched to a gene; V was cut back by 1 base and J by 4 bases. CDR3 length: 15 amino acids. Germline CDR1 SGHNT, CDR2 YYREEE (reference sequence). The CDR3 protein is CASSLPGQGSDTQYF. The CDR3 DNA reads TGTGCCAGCAGCTTGCCGGGACAGGGCTCAGATACGCAGTATTTT. The whole variable domain, remainder taken from reference TRBV5-4 and TRBJ2-3, is ETGVTQSPTHLIKTRGQQVTLRCSSQSGHNTVSWYQQALGQGPQFIFQYYREEENGRGNFPPRFSGLQFPNYSSELNVNALELDDSALYLCASSLPGQGSDTQYFGPGTRLTVL.

This chain uses TRBV6-5 with TRBJ1-2, with 7 bases fitting TRBD1. Germline V gene sequence: CDR1 MNHEY, CDR2 SVGAGI. V lost 10 bases and J lost 4; bases outside the gene matches: 6. The CDR3 loop spans 12 amino acids. This CDR3 reads CATRDRSYGYTF. The CDR3 DNA reads as TGTGCCACCCGGGACAGATCCTATGGCTACACCTTC.

This clone appeared once. V and J are TRBV10-2 and TRBJ1-6; maybe TRBD1 (5 bases). This CDR3 comprises 14 residues. The germline V gene has CDR1 WSHSY and CDR2 SAAADI. Trimming removed 6 bases from V and 9 bases from J, with 15 bases in between. The CDR3 here is CASSEGGTASPLHF. Here the CDR3 DNA reads TGCGCCAGCAGCGAAGGAGGGACCGCTTCACCCCTCCACTTT.

The genes are TRBV10-3 and TRBJ2-7, with TRBD2 as a possible D gene (5 bases). This CDR3 is built from 13 residues. Germline values: CDR1 ENHRY, CDR2 SYGVKD. Trimming shortened V by 6 bases and J by 4 bases, and 13 bases separated the two germline ends. Written as DNA, the CDR3 is TGTGCCATCAGACGAGAGGGTTCATACGAGCAGTACTTC. Translation: CAIRREGSYEQYF.

The chain joins TRBV5-4 to TRBJ2-2; 9 bases are shared with TRBD2. V lost 5 bases to trimming and J lost 1 base; unmatched junction nucleotides: 9. From germline, CDR1 is SGHNT and CDR2 YYREEE (reference sequence). The CDR3 length is 17 residues. The CDR3 DNA follows: TGTGCCAGCAGTCGGGGGCGGGGGGGCCAGAACACCGGGGAGCTGTTTTTT. Translation: CASSRGRGGQNTGELFF.

This rearrangement joins TRBV6-5 to TRBJ1-2; 8 bases align to TRBD1. The CDR3 totals 15 residues. Germline V gene lookup returns CDR1 MNHEY and CDR2 SVGAGI. With V trimmed by 0 bases and J by 7 bases, 7 bases remained unmatched. CDR3 bases: TGTGCCAGCAGTTACTCGCCGGGACAGGTTGGTGGCTACACCTTC. Translation gives CASSYSPGQVGGYTF.

The chain links TRBV7-2 to TRBJ1-2; D remains unclear. The V end was cut by 0 bases, the J end by 2 bases, with 7 bases between. The germline V gene encodes CDR1 SGHTA and CDR2 FQGNSA. This CDR3 has 14 amino acids. CDR3 loop: CASSLAQANYGYTF. CDR3 DNA sequence: TGTGCCAGCAGCTTAGCCCAGGCCAACTATGGCTACACCTTC.

V and J are TRBV18 and TRBJ2-3, with 13 positions matching TRBD2. Losses at the gene ends were 4 bases for V and 6 bases for J; bases not matched to a gene: 10. The germline V gene has CDR1 KGHSH and CDR2 LQKENI. The CDR3 contains 17 residues. CDR3 residues: CASSREILAGGLDTQYF. The DNA for the CDR3 is TGTGCCAGCTCACGAGAAATACTAGCGGGGGGGCTCGATACGCAGTATTTT.

The chain employs TRBV2 and TRBJ2-2; 8 positions match TRBD1. With 10 bases clipped from V and 1 base from J, the junction kept 5 bases outside the gene matches. The CDR3 spans 14 residues. The germline gives CDR1 SNHLY, CDR2 FYNNEI. CDR3 sequence (DNA): TGTGCCACACGGGGACAGGTGAACACCGGGGAGCTGTTTTTT. Translated: CATRGQVNTGELFF.

This chain joins TRBV7-9 and TRBJ2-2, with 13 bases matching TRBD2. J was trimmed by 6 bases and V by 5 bases; bases with no gene match: 6. The length of the CDR3 is 16 residues. The germline gives CDR1 SEHNR, CDR2 FQNEAQ (reference sequence). CDR3 sequence (DNA): TGTGCCAGCAGCCGACTAGCGGGAGGTTTCGCCGGGGAGCTGTTTTTT. It specifies CASSRLAGGFAGELFF.

CDR3 coding DNA: TGTGCCAGTAGTGCGTCCGGGGGGAATGAGCAGTTCTTC. This sequence encodes CASSASGGNEQFF. V and J are TRBV19 and TRBJ2-1; 7 nucleotides align to TRBD2. The V segment lost 5 bases and the J segment 7 bases; nucleotides outside the gene matches: 5. This CDR3 is built from 13 residues. Germline values: CDR1 LNHDA, CDR2 SQIVND (reference sequence). Variable domain in full (rest from reference TRBV19 and TRBJ2-1): DGGITQSPKYLFRKEGQNVTLSCEQNLNHDAMYWYRQDPGQGLRLIYYSQIVNDFQKGDIAEGYSVSREKKESFPLTVTSAQKNPTAFYLCASSASGGNEQFFGPGTRLTVL.

J is TRBJ2-7 and V is TRBV5-1; D might be TRBD2 (6 bases). Germline values: CDR1 SGHRS, CDR2 YFSETQ. V was shortened by 4 bases and J by 3 bases, with 11 bases between the two germline ends. CDR3 length: 13 amino acids. DNA of the CDR3: TGCGCCAGCAGCGCCGGGAGAGACTACGAGCAGTACTTC. Amino acids: CASSAGRDYEQYF. Looking up the rest from reference TRBV5-1 and TRBJ2-7 gives the full variable domain: KAGVTQTPRYLIKTRGQQVTLSCSPISGHRSVSWYQQTPGQGLQFLFEYFSETQRNKGNFPGRFSGRQFSNSRSEMNVSTLELGDSALYLCASSAGRDYEQYFGPGTRLTVT.

The chain links TRBV19 to TRBJ1-1; D is perhaps TRBD1 (6 bases). Trimming removed 3 bases at V and 4 bases at J, with 12 bases between. Germline CDR1 LNHDA, CDR2 SQIVND (reference sequence). CDR3 size: 14 residues. CDR3 sequence (DNA): TGTGCCAGTAGTATCGGGGGGCGGAGCACTGAAGCTTTCTTT. Translated, it gives CASSIGGRSTEAFF. Full variable domain (remainder filled in from reference TRBV19 and TRBJ1-1): DGGITQSPKYLFRKEGQNVTLSCEQNLNHDAMYWYRQDPGQGLRLIYYSQIVNDFQKGDIAEGYSVSREKKESFPLTVTSAQKNPTAFYLCASSIGGRSTEAFFGQGTRLTVV.

The rearrangement joins TRBV5-1 to TRBJ2-7, with TRBD2 identical over 13 bases. With 6 bases clipped from V and 1 base from J, the junction kept 10 bases outside the gene matches. The CDR3 runs 17 residues. CDR1 and CDR2 from the germline V gene are SGHRS and YFSETQ. This CDR3 reads CASTRTSGRIRSYEQYF. The CDR3 region has the DNA TGCGCCAGCACCCGGACTAGCGGGAGAATTAGGTCCTACGAGCAGTACTTC.

The CDR3 loop reads CSVDSGTDTQYF. DNA for the CDR3: TGCAGCGTCGACAGCGGCACAGATACGCAGTATTTT. V gene TRBV29-1 combines with J gene TRBJ2-3; perhaps TRBD1 as D (5 bases). The CDR3 totals 12 residues. V dropped 6 bases and J dropped 1 base, with 8 bases sitting between them. The germline gives CDR1 SQVTM, CDR2 ANQGSEA.